This passage covers 2 T cell receptor beta chains from one sample sequenced in a study of blood T cell repertoires in COVID-19. Measured with immunoSEQ multiplex PCR; TCRdb has only the in-frame clones, and not every one. The sample lists about 140,000 clones, 75% to 90% occurring once. The sequenced sample consisted of peripheral blood. These receptors all stem from a human donor in a cohort sampled during active COVID-19.

This chain joins TRBV5-6 and TRBJ2-5; possibly TRBD1 for D (5 bases). This CDR3 comprises 15 residues. The germline gives CDR1 SGHDT, CDR2 YYEEEE. V was pared by 2 bases and J by 1 base, with 12 bases between. The CDR3: CASSFPQGIQETQYF. The CDR3 nucleotides are TGTGCCAGCAGCTTTCCGCAGGGTATCCAAGAGACCCAGTACTTC.

J is TRBJ1-1 and V is TRBV7-9; TRBD1 agrees at 7 bases. The CDR3 spans 15 residues. Germline V gene sequence: CDR1 SEHNR, CDR2 FQNEAQ (reference sequence). Trimming removed 5 bases from V and 5 bases from J; junction bases left unmatched: 11. In DNA form, the CDR3 reads TGTGCCAGCAGCCGCCCCGCGACAGGGACGACTGAAGCTTTCTTT. Translating it yields CASSRPATGTTEAFF.